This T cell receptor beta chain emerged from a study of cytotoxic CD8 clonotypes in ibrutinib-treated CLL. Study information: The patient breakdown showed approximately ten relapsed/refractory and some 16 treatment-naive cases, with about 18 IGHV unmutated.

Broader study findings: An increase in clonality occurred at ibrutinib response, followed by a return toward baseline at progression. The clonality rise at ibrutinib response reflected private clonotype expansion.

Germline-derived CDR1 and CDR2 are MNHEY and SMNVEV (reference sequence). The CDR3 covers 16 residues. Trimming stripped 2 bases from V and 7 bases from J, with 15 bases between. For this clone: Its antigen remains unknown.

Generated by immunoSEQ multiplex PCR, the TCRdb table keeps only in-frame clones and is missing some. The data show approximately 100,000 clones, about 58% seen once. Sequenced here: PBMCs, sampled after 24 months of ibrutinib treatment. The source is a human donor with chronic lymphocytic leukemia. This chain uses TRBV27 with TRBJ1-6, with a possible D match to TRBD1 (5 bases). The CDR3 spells CASSLNRGSPNSPLHF. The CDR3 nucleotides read TGTGCCAGCAGTTTAAATCGGGGGTCTCCGAATTCACCCCTCCACTTT.